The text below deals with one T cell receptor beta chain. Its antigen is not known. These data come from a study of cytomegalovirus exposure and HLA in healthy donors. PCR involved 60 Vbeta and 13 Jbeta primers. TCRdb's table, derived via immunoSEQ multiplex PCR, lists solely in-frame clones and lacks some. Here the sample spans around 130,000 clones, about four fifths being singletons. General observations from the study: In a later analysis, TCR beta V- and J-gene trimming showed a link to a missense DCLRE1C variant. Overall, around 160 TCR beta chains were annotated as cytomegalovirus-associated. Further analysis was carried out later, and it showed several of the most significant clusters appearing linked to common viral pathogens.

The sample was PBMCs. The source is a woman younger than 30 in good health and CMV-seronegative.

CDR3 coding DNA: TGTGCCAGCAGCCACGGGACAGCAACTAATGAAAAACTGTTTTTT. It encodes CASSHGTATNEKLFF. V gene TRBV14 combines with J gene TRBJ1-4; TRBD1 matches 7 bases. The CDR3 runs 15 residues. The V gene end was trimmed by 3 bases and the J gene end by 0 bases; junction bases not matched to a gene: 1. Germline CDR1 reads SGHDN; CDR2 reads FVKESK. The full variable domain, in which reference TRBV14 and TRBJ1-4 provide the parts outside the CDR3, is EAGVTQFPSHSVIEKGQTVTLRCDPISGHDNLYWYRRVMGKEIKFLLHFVKESKQDESGMPNNRFLAERTGGTYSTLKVQPAELEDSGVYFCASSHGTATNEKLFFGSGTQLSVL.